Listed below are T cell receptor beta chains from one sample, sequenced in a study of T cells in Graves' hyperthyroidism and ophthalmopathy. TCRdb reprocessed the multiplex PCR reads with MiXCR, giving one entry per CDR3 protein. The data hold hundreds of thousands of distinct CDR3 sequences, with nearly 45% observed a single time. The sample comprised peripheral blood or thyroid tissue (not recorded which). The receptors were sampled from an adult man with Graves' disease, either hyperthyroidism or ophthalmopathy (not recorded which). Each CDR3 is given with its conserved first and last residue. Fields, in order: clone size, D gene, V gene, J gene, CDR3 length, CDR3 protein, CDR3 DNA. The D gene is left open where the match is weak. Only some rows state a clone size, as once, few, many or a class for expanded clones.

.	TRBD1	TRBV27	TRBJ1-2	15	CASSPTGRANYGYTF	TGTGCCAGCAGTCCGACAGGGCGAGCTAACTATGGCTACACCTTC
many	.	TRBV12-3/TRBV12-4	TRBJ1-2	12	CASSFRFYGYTF	TGTGCCAGCAGTTTCAGGTTCTATGGCTACACCTTC
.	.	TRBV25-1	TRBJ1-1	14	CASSADSLNTEAFF	TGTGCCAGCAGTGCTGACAGCCTAAACACTGAAGCTTTCTTT
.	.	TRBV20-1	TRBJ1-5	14	CSARGDLSNQPQHF	TGCAGTGCTCGCGGGGACCTTAGCAATCAGCCCCAGCATTTT
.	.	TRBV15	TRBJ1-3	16	CATSRPAATGGYTIYF	TGTGCCACCAGCAGACCGGCTGCGACTGGAGGCTACACCATATATTTT
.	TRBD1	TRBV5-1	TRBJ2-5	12	CASSPTDRAQYF	TGTGCCAGCAGTCCCACGGACAGGGCCCAGTACTTC
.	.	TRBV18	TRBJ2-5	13	CASSPLQQETQYF	TGTGCCAGCTCACCACTTCAGCAAGAGACCCAGTACTTC
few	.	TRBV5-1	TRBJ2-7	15	CASSLSRVSSYEQYF	TGCGCCAGCAGCTTGAGCAGGGTTTCGTCCTACGAGCAGTACTTC
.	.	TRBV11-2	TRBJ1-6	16	CASSPPRQRLNSPLHF	TGTGCCAGCAGCCCCCCTCGACAGCGCTTGAATTCACCCCTCCACTTT
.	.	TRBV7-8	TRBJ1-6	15	CASSLSGVGGRPLHF	TGTGCCAGCAGTTTAAGTGGGGTAGGAGGCCGCCCCCTCCACTTT
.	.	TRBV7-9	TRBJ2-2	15	CASSPLVRGTGELFF	TGTGCCAGCAGCCCCTTAGTTAGGGGTACCGGGGAGCTGTTTTTT
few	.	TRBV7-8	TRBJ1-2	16	CASSAFGGIDNYGYTF	TGTGCCAGCAGCGCCTTTGGGGGAATAGATAACTATGGCTACACCTTC
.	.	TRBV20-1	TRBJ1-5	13	CSARAATQSPQHF	TGCAGTGCTAGGGCAGCGACTCAGTCGCCCCAGCATTTT
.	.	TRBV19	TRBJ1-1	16	CASSVLVSTGNTEALF	TGTGCCAGTAGTGTTCTAGTGTCAACAGGGAACACTGAAGCTCTCTTT
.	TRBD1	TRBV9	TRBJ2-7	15	CASSVEDRGSYEQYF	TGTGCCAGCAGCGTAGAGGACAGGGGTTCCTACGAGCAGTACTTC
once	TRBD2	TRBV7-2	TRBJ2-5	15	CASSTGLAVQETQYF	TGTGCCAGCAGCACCGGACTAGCGGTACAAGAGACCCAGTACTTC
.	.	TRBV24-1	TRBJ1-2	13	CATSAGNQGGYTF	TGTGCCACCAGTGCTGGGAATCAGGGGGGCTACACCTTC
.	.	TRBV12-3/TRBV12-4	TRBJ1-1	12	CASSLQGSYAFF	TGTGCCAGCAGTTTACAGGGGAGTTACGCTTTCTTT
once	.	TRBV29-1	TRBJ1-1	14	CSVVGAGLNTEAFF	TGCAGCGTTGTAGGGGCAGGATTAAACACTGAAGCTTTCTTT
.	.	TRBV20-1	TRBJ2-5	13	CSATDRGQETQYF	TGCAGTGCTACCGACAGAGGCCAAGAGACCCAGTACTTC
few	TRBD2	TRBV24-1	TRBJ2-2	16	CATSDFGGRFTGELFF	TGTGCCACCAGTGATTTCGGCGGGAGGTTTACCGGGGAGCTGTTTTTT
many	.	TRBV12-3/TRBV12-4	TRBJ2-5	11	CASNDQETQYF	TGTGCCAGCAACGACCAAGAGACCCAGTACTTC
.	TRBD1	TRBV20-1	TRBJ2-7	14	CSTETGTGIYEQYF	TGCAGTACAGAAACCGGGACAGGGATCTACGAGCAGTACTTC
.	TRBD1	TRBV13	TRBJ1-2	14	CPSSLRDRRYGYTF	TGTCCCAGCAGCTTAAGGGACAGGCGTTATGGCTACACCTTC
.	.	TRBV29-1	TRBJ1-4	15	CSVTSGSLYNEKLFF	TGCAGCGTGACTAGCGGGAGTTTATACAATGAAAAACTGTTTTTT
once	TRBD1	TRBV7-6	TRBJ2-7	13	CASSLDRGIEQYF	TGTGCCAGCAGCTTGGACAGGGGGATCGAGCAGTACTTC
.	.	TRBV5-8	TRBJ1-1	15	CASGLEGIGNTEAFF	TGTGCCAGCGGCTTGGAGGGGATCGGGAACACTGAAGCTTTCTTT
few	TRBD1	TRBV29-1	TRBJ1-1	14	CSVEEWDRNTEAFF	TGCAGCGTTGAAGAATGGGACAGGAACACTGAAGCTTTCTTT
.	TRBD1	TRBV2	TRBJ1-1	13	CASAWTGGGEAFF	TGTGCCAGCGCTTGGACAGGGGGCGGTGAAGCTTTCTTT
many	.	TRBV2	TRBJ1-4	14	CASRTAATNEKLFF	TGTGCCAGCAGGACGGCCGCAACTAATGAAAAACTGTTTTTT
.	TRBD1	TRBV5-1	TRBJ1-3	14	CASSMPGQGNTIYF	TGTGCCAGCAGCATGCCGGGACAGGGAAACACCATATATTTT
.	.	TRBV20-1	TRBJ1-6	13	CSVSPRTNSPLHF	TGCAGTGTTTCTCCTAGAACCAATTCACCCCTCCACTTT
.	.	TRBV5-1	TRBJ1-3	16	CASSLGFGGSGNTIYF	TGCGCCAGCAGCTTGGGGTTCGGAGGATCGGGAAACACCATATATTTT
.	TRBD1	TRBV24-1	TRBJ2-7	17	CATSDRAGTGGLYEQYF	TGTGCCACCAGTGATCGCGCCGGGACAGGGGGACTATACGAGCAGTACTTC
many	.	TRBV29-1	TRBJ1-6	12	CSAGVENSPLHF	TGCAGCGCAGGAGTAGAAAATTCACCCCTCCACTTT
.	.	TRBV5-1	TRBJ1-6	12	CASSLDGEPLHF	TGCGCCAGCAGCTTGGACGGGGAACCCCTCCACTTT
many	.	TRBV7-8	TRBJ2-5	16	CASSLRTRAAGETQYF	TGTGCCAGCAGCTTACGGACAAGGGCGGCAGGAGAGACCCAGTACTTC
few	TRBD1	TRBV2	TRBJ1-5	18	CASSLGRDRGRRNQPQHF	TGTGCCAGCAGCTTAGGCCGGGACAGGGGTAGGCGCAATCAGCCCCAGCATTTT
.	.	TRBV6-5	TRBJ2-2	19	CASSYSGRPFSGSTGGLFF	TGTGCCAGCAGTTACTCGGGACGACCATTTTCGGGTTCGACCGGGGGGCTGTTTTTT
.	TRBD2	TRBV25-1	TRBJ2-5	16	CASSEWTSGNQETQYF	TGTGCCAGCAGTGAATGGACTAGCGGTAACCAAGAGACCCAGTACTTC
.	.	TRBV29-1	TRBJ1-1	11	CSVFRVTEAFF	TGCAGCGTATTCCGAGTCACTGAAGCTTTCTTT
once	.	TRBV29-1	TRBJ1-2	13	CSAAQGVGYGYTF	TGCAGCGCTGCACAGGGAGTAGGCTATGGCTACACCTTC
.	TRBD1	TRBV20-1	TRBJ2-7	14	CSASRARGHFEQYF	TGCAGTGCTTCGAGGGCAAGGGGGCATTTCGAGCAGTACTTC
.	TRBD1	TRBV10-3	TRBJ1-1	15	CAISDMRAGGTEAFF	TGTGCCATCAGTGATATGAGGGCAGGGGGCACTGAAGCTTTCTTT
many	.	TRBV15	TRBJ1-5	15	CATSRVVGSGQPQHF	TGTGCCACCAGCAGAGTCGTCGGGTCGGGTCAGCCCCAGCATTTT
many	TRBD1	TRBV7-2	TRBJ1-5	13	CASSATGFQPQHF	TGTGCCAGCAGCGCGACAGGGTTTCAGCCCCAGCATTTT
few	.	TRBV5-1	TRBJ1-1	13	CASSGNINTEAFF	TGCGCCAGCAGCGGAAATATAAACACTGAAGCTTTCTTT
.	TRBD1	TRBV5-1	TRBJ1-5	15	CASSRGQGASEPQHF	TGCGCCAGCAGCCGGGGACAGGGGGCGTCGGAGCCCCAGCATTTT
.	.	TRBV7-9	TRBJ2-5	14	CASRGEAGGQTQYF	TGTGCCAGCAGAGGGGAAGCAGGGGGGCAGACCCAGTACTTC
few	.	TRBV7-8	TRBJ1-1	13	CASSLGGGTETFF	TGTGCCAGCAGCTTAGGGGGGGGGACTGAAACTTTCTTT
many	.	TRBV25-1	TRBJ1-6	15	CASSPSAGVNSPLHF	TGTGCCAGCAGTCCTTCGGCAGGGGTTAATTCACCCCTCCACTTT
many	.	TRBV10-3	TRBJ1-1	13	CAIGRTARTGAFF	TGTGCCATCGGGAGGACAGCGAGAACTGGGGCTTTCTTT
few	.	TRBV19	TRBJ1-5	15	CASSNSVWRDQPQHF	TGTGCCAGTAGTAATTCGGTTTGGCGCGATCAGCCCCAGCATTTT
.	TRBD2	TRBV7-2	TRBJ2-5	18	CASTSVMAGAGNQETQYF	TGTGCCAGCACCTCCGTTATGGCGGGAGCGGGTAATCAAGAGACCCAGTACTTC
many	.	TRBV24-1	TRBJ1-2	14	CATSDPRGDYGYTF	TGTGCCACCAGTGATCCTCGGGGGGACTATGGCTACACCTTC
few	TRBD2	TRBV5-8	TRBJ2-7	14	CASSQGLARDEQYF	TGTGCCAGCAGCCAAGGACTAGCTCGCGACGAGCAGTACTTC
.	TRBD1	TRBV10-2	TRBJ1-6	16	CASSVRDRGSTSPLHF	TGTGCCAGCAGCGTCAGGGACAGGGGCTCGACGTCACCCCTCCACTTT
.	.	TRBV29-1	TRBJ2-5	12	CSSDVGGETQYF	TGCAGCAGTGATGTTGGGGGTGAGACCCAGTACTTC
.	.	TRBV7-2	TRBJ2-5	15	CASSYSGGRGETQYF	TGTGCCAGCAGTTACTCGGGTGGGAGGGGGGAGACCCAGTACTTC
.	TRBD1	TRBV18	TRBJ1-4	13	CASSPQQGIGLFF	TGTGCCAGCTCACCGCAACAGGGGATCGGTCTGTTTTTT